This T cell receptor beta chain was sequenced during a study of T cells in localized non-small cell lung cancer. Study-wide points: A median of about 60 of the top 100 tumor clones appeared in adjacent lung, which was paired and uninvolved. Without multi-region sequencing, intratumor heterogeneity could not be excluded. Prolonged overall survival went with higher T cell density in the blood.

Data came from immunoSEQ multiplex PCR; TCRdb stores just in-frame clones and leaves some out. In the table there are about 26,000 clones, around nine tenths of which are singletons. A remark on this clone: Its antigen remains unidentified.

The sequencing used peripheral blood, collected before any cancer treatment. This clonotype originated in an older female donor with stage II squamous cell lung carcinoma.

The CDR3 loop reads CASSLDLGDSGTDTQYF. The CDR3 DNA is TGTGCCAGCAGCTTAGATCTTGGGGATAGCGGCACAGATACGCAGTATTTT. The V call is TRBV11-2, the J call TRBJ2-3, with a tentative D call TRBD2 (5 bases). Germline lookup yields CDR1 SGHAT and CDR2 FQNNGV. This CDR3 spans 17 amino acids. The V gene lost 0 bases and the J gene lost 1 base, with 14 bases spanning the gap. The complete variable domain, with remaining parts taken from reference TRBV11-2 and TRBJ2-3, reads EAGVAQSPRYKIIEKRQSVAFWCNPISGHATLYWYQQILGQGPKLLIQFQNNGVVDDSQLPKDRFSAERLKGVDSTLKIQPAKLEDSAVYLCASSLDLGDSGTDTQYFGPGTRLTVL.